The clone carrying this TCR beta chain was found a few times. The source of the sample is a study of Graves' ophthalmopathy and Graves' hyperthyroidism. Amplification from RNA transcripts yielded the TCR beta CDR3 regions. HTBI primers primed a first-round RT-PCR, and a second-round multiplex PCR followed. One entry per CDR3 protein results from TCRdb running MiXCR on the multiplex PCR reads. The repertoire holds about 550,000 distinct CDR3 sequences, with about two fifths as singletons. The CDR3 consists of 16 residues. Germline V gene lookup returns CDR1 SQVTM and CDR2 ANQGSEA. With 6 bases clipped from V and 4 bases from J, the junction kept 14 bases outside the gene matches.

This sequence originates from an adult man with Graves' hyperthyroidism. The chain couples TRBV29-1 to TRBJ1-1; 10 nucleotides align to TRBD1. Input material: peripheral blood or thyroid tissue (not recorded which). CDR3 region: CSVTRRDRGLSTEAFF. The CDR3 region has the DNA TGCAGCGTGACCCGCCGGGACAGGGGACTGAGCACTGAAGCTTTCTTT.